The T cell receptor beta chain under discussion was sequenced for a study of T cell repertoires in cytomegalovirus infection. There are many counts of this clonotype. Its antigen is unknown. TCRdb used MiXCR to reprocess the reads, holding one entry per CDR3 protein. The repertoire holds around 750,000 distinct CDR3 sequences, with approximately 30% as singletons. With 1 base clipped from V and 5 bases from J, the junction kept 4 bases outside the gene matches. CDR1 and CDR2 from the germline V gene are SGHVS and FNYEAQ. The length of the CDR3 is 15 residues. This TCR derives from a human donor in good health (CMV status not recorded). Some clones in this sample may be carry-over from other donors' samples. The material sequenced was cultured CD8+ T cells from PBMCs, taken from culture after CMV antigen stimulation. V is TRBV7-6 and J is TRBJ2-1; 8 bases align to TRBD2. The chain's CDR3 is CASSLDGGADNEQFF. DNA for the CDR3: TGTGCCAGCAGCTTAGACGGGGGGGCCGACAATGAGCAGTTCTTC.